A single TCR beta chain is shown here with its context. Other DNA sequences in this sample translate to the same CDR3. These data originate in a study of cytomegalovirus exposure and HLA in healthy donors. The study ran its PCR with 60 Vbeta and 13 Jbeta primers. Libraries were prepared by immunoSEQ multiplex PCR; TCRdb keeps only in-frame clonotypes and omits some of them. The sample has 90,000 to 120,000 clones; 81% are singletons. Germline-derived CDR1 and CDR2 are SGHVS and FNYEAQ. Trimming cost V 6 bases and J 3 bases, with 14 bases left between them. This CDR3 comprises 14 residues. The J gene is TRBJ2-5, the V gene TRBV7-6; tentatively, D is TRBD1 (6 bases). Input material: PBMCs. The clonotype comes from a man between 25 and 39 years old in good health and CMV-seronegative. In DNA form, the CDR3 reads TGTGCCAGCAGGGCTAGCCGGACAGAAGAGACCCAGTACTTC. Its translation is CASRASRTEETQYF.